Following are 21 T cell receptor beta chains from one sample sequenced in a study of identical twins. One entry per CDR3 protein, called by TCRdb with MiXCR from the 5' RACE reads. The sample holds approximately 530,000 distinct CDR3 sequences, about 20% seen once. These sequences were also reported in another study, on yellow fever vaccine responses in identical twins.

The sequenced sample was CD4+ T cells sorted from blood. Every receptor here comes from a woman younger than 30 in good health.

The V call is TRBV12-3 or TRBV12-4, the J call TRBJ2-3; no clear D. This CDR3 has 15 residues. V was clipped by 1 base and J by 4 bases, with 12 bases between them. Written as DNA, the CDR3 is TGTGCCAGCAGTTTAGGGCGGAAAATGGCAGATACGCAGTATTTT. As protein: CASSLGRKMADTQYF.

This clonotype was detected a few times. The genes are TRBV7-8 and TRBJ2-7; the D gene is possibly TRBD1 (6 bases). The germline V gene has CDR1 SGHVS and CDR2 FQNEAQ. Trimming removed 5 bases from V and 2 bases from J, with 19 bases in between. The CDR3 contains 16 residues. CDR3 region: CASSDQAGSGAYEQYV. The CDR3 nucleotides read TGTGCCAGCAGCGACCAAGCCGGGTCAGGGGCCTACGAGCAGTACGTC.

CDR3 amino acids: CATMGQTGELFF. The CDR3 DNA reads as TGTGCCACCATGGGACAGACCGGGGAGCTGTTTTTT. This chain joins TRBV24-1 and TRBJ2-2, with 7 bases matching TRBD1. Germline loops: CDR1 KGHDR, CDR2 SFDVKD. The CDR3 contains 12 residues. J lost 5 bases, V lost 8 bases, and 1 base had no gene match.

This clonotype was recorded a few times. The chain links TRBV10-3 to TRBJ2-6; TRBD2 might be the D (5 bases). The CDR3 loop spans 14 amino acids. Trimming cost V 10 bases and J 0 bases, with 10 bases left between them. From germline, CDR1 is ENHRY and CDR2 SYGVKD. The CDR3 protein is CATQGSSGANVLTF. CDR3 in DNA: TGTGCCACCCAAGGGAGCTCTGGGGCCAACGTCCTGACTTTC.

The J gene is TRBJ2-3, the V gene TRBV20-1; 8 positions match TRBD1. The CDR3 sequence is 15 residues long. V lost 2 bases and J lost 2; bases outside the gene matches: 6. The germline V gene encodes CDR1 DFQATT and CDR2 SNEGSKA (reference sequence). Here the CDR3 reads CSARPTGGFTDTQYF. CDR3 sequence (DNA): TGCAGTGCTAGACCAACAGGGGGTTTCACAGATACGCAGTATTTT.

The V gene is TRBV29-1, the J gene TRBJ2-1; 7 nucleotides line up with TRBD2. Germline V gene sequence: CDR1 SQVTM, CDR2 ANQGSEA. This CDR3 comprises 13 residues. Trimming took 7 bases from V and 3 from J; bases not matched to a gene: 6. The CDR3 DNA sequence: TGCAGCGGCCATAAGCGGGACTACAATGAGCAGTTCTTC. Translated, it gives CSGHKRDYNEQFF.

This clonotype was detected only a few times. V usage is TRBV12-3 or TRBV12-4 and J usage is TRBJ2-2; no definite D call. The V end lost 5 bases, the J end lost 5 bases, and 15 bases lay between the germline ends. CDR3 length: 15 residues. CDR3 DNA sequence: TGTGCCAGCAGTCGACCTTGGTCCCCAACCGGGGAGCTGTTTTTT. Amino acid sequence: CASSRPWSPTGELFF.

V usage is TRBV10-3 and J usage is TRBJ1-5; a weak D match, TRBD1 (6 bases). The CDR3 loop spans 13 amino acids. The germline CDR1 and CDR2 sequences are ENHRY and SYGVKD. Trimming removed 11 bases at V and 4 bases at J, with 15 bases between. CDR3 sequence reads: CASGGFGNQPQHF. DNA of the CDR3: TGTGCCTCGGGGGGCTTTGGTAATCAGCCCCAGCATTTT.

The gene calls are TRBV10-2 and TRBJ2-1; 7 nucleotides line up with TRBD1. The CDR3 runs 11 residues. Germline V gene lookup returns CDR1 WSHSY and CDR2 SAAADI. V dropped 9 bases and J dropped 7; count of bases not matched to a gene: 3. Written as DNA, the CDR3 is TGCGCCAGTGAACAGGGGAATGAGCAGTTCTTC. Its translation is CASEQGNEQFF.

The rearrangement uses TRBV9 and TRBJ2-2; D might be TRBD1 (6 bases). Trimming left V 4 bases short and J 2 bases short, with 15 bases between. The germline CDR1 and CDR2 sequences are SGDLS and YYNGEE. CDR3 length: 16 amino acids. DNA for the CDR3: TGTGCCAGCAGCCCCGGGCTGGGACACAACACCGGGGAGCTGTTTTTT. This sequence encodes CASSPGLGHNTGELFF.

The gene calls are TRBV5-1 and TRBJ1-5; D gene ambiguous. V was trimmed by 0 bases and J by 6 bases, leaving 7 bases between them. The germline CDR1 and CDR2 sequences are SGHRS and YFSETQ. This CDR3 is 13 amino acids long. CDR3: CASSLEGAQPQHF. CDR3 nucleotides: TGCGCCAGCAGCTTGGAGGGAGCTCAGCCCCAGCATTTT.

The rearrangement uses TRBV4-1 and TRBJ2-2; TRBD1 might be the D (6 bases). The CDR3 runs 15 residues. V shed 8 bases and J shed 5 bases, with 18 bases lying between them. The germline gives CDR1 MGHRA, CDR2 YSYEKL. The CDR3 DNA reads TGCGCCAGCCTACGAGACATCCAGGGGACCGGGGAGCTGTTTTTT. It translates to CASLRDIQGTGELFF.

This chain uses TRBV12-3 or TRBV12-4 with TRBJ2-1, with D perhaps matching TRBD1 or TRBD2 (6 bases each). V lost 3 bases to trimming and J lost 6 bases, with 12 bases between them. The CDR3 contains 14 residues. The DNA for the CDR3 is TGTGCCAGCAGTTTTCGGGGGCTAGTCAATGAGCAGTTCTTC. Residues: CASSFRGLVNEQFF.

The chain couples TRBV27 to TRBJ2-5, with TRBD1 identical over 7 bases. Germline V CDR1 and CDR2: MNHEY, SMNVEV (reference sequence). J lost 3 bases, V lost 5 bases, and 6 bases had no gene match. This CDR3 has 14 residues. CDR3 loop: CASSTRGRKETQYF. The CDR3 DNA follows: TGTGCCAGCAGTACTAGGGGGCGGAAAGAGACCCAGTACTTC.

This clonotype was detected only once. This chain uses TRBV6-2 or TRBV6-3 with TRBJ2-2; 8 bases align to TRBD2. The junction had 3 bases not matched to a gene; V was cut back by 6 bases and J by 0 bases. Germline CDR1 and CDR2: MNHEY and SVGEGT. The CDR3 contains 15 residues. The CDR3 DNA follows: TGTGCCAGCAGACGTAGCGGGGCGAACACCGGGGAGCTGTTTTTT. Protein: CASRRSGANTGELFF.

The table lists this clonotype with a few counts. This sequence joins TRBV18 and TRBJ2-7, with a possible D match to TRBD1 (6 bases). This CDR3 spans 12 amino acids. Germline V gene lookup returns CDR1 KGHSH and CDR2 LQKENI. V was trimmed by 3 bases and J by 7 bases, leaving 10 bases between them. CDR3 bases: TGTGCCAGCTCACCGGGGGCCCGGGAGCAGTACGTC. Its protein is CASSPGAREQYV.

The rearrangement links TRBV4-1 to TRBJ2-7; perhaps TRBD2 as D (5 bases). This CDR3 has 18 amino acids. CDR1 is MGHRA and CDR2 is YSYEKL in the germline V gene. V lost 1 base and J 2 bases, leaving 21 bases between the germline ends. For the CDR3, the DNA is TGCGCCAGCAGCCAAGCATGGGAGACAAACTTCGTAACCTACGAGCAGTACTTC. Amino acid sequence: CASSQAWETNFVTYEQYF.

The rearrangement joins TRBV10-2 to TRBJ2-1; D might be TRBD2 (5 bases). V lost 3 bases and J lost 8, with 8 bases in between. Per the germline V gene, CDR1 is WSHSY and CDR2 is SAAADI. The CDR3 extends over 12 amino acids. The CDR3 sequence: CASSDGIDEQFF. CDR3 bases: TGCGCCAGCAGTGACGGGATTGATGAGCAGTTCTTC.

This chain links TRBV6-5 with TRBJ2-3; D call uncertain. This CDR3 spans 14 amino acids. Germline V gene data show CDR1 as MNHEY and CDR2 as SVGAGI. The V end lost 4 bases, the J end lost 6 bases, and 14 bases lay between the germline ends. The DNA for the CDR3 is TGTGCCAGCAGTTCGCGGATGGCTCCCGATACGCAGTATTTT. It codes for CASSSRMAPDTQYF.

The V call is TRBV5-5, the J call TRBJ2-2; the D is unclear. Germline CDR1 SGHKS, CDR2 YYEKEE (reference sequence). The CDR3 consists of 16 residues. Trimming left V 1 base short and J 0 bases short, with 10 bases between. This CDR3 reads CASSLSRQPNTGELFF. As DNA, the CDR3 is TGTGCCAGCAGCTTGAGCAGACAACCGAACACCGGGGAGCTGTTTTTT.

The CDR3: CASSLGSLSNTEAFF. The CDR3 bases are TGTGCCAGCAGCTTAGGTTCGCTCTCGAACACTGAAGCTTTCTTT. The chain employs TRBV7-6 and TRBJ1-1; D is unclear. With 1 base removed from V and 1 base from J, the gap between germline ends came to 10 bases. Germline V CDR1 and CDR2: SGHVS, FNYEAQ. The CDR3 consists of 15 residues.